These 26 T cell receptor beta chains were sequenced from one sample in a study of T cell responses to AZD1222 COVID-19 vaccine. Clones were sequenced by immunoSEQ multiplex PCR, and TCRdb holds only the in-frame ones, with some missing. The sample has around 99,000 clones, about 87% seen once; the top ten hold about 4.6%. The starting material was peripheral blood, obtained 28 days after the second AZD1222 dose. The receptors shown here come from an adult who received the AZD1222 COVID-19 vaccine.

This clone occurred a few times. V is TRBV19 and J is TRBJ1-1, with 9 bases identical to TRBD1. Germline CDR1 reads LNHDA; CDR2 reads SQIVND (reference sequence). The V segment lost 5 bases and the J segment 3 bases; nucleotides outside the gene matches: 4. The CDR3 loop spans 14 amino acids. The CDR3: CASSSQGAYTEAFF. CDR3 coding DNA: TGTGCCAGTAGTTCACAGGGGGCTTACACTGAAGCTTTCTTT.

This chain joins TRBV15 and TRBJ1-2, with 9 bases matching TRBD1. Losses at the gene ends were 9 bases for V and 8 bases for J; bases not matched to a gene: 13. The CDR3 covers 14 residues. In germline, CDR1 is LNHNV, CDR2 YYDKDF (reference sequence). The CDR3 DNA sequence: TGTGCCACTACCTCCCTACAGGGGGCACGGGGCTACACCTTC. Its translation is CATTSLQGARGYTF.

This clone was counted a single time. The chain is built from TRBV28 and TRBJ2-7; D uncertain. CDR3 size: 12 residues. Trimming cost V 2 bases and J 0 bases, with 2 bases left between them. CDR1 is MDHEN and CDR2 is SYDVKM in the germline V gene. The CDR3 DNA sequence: TGTGCCAGCAGTTTAAGCTCCTACGAGCAGTACTTC. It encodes CASSLSSYEQYF. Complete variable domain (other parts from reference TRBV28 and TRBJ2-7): DVKVTQSSRYLVKRTGEKVFLECVQDMDHENMFWYRQDPGLGLRLIYFSYDVKMKEKGDIPEGYSVSREKKERFSLILESASTNQTSMYLCASSLSSYEQYFGPGTRLTVT.

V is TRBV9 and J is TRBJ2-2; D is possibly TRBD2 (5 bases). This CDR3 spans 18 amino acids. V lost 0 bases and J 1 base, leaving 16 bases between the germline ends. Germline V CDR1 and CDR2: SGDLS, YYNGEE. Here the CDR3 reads CASSVELARTLNTGELFF. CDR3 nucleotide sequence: TGTGCCAGCAGCGTAGAATTAGCGCGAACCTTGAACACCGGGGAGCTGTTTTTT.

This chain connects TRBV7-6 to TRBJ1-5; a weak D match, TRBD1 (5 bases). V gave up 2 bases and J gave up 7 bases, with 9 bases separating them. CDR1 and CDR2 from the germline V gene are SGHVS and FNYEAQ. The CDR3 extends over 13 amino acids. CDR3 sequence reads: CASSLSTDQPQHF. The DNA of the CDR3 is TGTGCCAGCAGCTTATCGACAGACCAGCCCCAGCATTTT.

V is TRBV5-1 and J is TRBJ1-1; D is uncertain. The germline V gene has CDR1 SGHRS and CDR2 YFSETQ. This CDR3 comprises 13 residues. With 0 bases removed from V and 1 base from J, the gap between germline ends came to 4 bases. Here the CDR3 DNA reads TGCGCCAGCAGCTTGGCCAAGAACACTGAAGCTTTCTTT. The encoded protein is CASSLAKNTEAFF.

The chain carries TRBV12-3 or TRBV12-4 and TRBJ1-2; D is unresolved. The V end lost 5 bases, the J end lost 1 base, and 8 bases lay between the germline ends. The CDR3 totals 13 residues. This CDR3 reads CASSPSGNYGYTF. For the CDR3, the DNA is TGTGCCAGCAGTCCGAGCGGTAACTATGGCTACACCTTC.

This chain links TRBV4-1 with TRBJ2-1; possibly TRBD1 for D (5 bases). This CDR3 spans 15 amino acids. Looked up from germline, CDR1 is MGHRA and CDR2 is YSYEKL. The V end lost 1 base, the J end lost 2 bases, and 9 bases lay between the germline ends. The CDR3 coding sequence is TGCGCCAGCAGCCAAGTGCAGGGAACCTACAATGAGCAGTTCTTC. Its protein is CASSQVQGTYNEQFF.

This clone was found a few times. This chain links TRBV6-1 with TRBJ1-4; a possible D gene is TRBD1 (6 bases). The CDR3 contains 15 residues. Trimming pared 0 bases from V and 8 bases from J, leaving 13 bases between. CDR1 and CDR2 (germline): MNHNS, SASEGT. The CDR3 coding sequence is TGTGCCAGCAGTGAAGCGTCGGGGGGCGCAGAAAAACTGTTTTTT. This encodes CASSEASGGAEKLFF.

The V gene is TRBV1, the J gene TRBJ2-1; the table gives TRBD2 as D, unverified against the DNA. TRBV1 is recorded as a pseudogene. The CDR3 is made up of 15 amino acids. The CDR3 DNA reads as TGCACCAGCAACTGGACTAGCGGGGCTGATTATGAGCAGTTCTTC. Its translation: CTSNWTSGADYEQFF.

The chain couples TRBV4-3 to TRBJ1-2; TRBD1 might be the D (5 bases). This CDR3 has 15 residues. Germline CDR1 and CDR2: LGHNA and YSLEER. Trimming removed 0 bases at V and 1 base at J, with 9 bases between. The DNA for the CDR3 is TGCGCCAGCAGCCAAGATCTCGACAGTAACTATGGCTACACCTTC. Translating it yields CASSQDLDSNYGYTF.

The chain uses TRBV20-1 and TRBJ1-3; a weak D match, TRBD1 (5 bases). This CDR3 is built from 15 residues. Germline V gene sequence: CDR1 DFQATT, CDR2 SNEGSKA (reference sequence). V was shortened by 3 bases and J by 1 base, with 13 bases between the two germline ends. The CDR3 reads CSASPGRASGNTIYF. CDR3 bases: TGCAGTGCTAGTCCGGGCAGGGCGTCTGGAAACACCATATATTTT.

In DNA form, the CDR3 reads TGTGCCAGCAGCTTACGGACCGCCAGCTCCTACGAGCAGTACTTC. It encodes CASSLRTASSYEQYF. The rearrangement joins TRBV5-5 to TRBJ2-7; D is ambiguous. Between the trimmed V and J ends, which lost 2 bases and 0 bases, there was a span of 12 bases. This CDR3 is 15 amino acids long. Germline V gene data show CDR1 as SGHKS and CDR2 as YYEKEE (reference sequence).

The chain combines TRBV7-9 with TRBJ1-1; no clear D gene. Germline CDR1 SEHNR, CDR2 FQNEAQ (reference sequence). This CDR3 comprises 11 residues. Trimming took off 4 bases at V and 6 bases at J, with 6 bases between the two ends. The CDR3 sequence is CASSSPAEAFF. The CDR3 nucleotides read TGTGCCAGCAGCTCCCCAGCTGAAGCTTTCTTT.

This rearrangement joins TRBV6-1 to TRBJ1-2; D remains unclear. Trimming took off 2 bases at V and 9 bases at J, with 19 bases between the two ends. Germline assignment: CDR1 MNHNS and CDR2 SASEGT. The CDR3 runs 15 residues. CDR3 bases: TGTGCCAGCAGTGAAAAGCGGACCAGAGAAAGCCGCTACACCTTC. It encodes CASSEKRTRESRYTF.

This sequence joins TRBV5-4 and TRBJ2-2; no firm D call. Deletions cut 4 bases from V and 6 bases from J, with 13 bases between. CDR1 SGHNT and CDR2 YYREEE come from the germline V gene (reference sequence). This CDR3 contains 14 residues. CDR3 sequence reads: CASSPPEVAGELFF. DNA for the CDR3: TGTGCCAGCAGCCCCCCCGAGGTCGCCGGGGAGCTGTTTTTT.

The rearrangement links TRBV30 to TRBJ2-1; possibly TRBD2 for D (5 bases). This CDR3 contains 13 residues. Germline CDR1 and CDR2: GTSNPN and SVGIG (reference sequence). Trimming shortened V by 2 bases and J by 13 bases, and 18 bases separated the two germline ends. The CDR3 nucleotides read TGTGCCTGGAGTCCATCCCCGGGATTCTTACAGTTCTTC. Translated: CAWSPSPGFLQFF.

Here the CDR3 DNA reads TGTGCCAGCAGCCCCGGCCAGGGGTGGGGCACAGATACGCAGTATTTT. This sequence encodes CASSPGQGWGTDTQYF. The chain employs TRBV5-4 and TRBJ2-3, with a weak D call TRBD1 (6 bases). The V and J ends lost 4 bases and 1 base respectively, with 16 bases between them. The CDR3 is 16 amino acids. From germline, CDR1 is SGHNT and CDR2 YYREEE (reference sequence).

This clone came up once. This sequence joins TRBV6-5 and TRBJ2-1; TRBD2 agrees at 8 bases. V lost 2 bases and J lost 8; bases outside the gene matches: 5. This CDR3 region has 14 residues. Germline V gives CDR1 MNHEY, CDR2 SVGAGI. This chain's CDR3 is CASSYGLAGDEQFF. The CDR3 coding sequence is TGTGCCAGCAGTTACGGCCTAGCGGGCGATGAGCAGTTCTTC.

DNA of the CDR3: TGTGCCAGCGTCCCAGGGGAAACCGGGGAGCTGTTTTTT. As protein: CASVPGETGELFF. This sequence joins TRBV6-5 and TRBJ2-2; weak D call: TRBD1 (6 bases). V was shortened by 8 bases and J by 5 bases, with 12 bases between the two germline ends. CDR1 MNHEY and CDR2 SVGAGI come from the germline V gene. The CDR3 length is 13 residues.

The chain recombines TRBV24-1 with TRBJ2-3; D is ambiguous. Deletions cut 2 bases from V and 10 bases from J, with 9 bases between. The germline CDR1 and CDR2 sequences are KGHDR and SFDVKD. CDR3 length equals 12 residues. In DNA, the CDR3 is TGTGCCACCAGTGATTCACTCCAGCCGCAGTATTTT. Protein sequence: CATSDSLQPQYF.

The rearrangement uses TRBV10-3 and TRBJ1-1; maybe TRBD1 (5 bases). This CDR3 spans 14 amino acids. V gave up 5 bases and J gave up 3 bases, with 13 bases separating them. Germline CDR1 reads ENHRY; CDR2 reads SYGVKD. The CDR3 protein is CAISLGHGDTEAFF. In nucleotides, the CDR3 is TGTGCCATCAGTTTGGGGCATGGGGACACTGAAGCTTTCTTT.

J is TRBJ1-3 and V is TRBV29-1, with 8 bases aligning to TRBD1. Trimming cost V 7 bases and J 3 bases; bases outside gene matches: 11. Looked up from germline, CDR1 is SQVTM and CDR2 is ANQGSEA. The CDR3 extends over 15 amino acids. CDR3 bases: TGCAGCGCAAGCCGGACAGGGTCAGGTGGAAACACCATATATTTT. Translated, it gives CSASRTGSGGNTIYF.

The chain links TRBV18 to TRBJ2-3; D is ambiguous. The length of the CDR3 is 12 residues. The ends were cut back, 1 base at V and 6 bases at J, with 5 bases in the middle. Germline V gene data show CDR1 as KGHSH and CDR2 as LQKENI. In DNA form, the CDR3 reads TGTGCCAGCTCACCACTTGCTGATACGCAGTATTTT. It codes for CASSPLADTQYF. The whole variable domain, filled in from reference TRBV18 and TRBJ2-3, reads NAGVMQNPRHLVRRRGQEARLRCSPMKGHSHVYWYRQLPEEGLKFMVYLQKENIIDESGMPKERFSAEFPKEGPSILRIQQVVRGDSAAYFCASSPLADTQYFGPGTRLTVL.

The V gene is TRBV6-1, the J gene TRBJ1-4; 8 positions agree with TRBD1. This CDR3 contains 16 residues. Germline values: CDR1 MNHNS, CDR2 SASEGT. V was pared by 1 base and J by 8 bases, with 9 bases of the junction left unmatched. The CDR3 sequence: CASSEEPGGTGEKLFF. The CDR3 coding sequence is TGTGCCAGCAGTGAAGAGCCAGGGGGCACTGGAGAAAAACTGTTTTTT.

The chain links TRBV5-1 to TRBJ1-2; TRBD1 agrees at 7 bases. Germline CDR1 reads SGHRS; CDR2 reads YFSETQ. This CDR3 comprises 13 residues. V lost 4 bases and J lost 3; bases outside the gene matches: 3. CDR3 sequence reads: CASSKDRDYGYTF. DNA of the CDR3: TGCGCCAGCAGCAAAGACAGGGACTATGGCTACACCTTC.